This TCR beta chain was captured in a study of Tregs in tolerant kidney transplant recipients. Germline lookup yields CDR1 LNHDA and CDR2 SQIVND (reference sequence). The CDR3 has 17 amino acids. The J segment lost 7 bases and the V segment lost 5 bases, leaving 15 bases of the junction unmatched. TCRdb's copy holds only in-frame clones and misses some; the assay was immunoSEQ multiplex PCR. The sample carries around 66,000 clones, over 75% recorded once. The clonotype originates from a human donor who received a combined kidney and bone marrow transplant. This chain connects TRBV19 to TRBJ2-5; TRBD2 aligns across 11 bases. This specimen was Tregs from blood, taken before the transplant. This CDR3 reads CASSPGLAERAWGTQYF. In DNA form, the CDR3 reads TGTGCCAGTAGTCCGGGACTAGCGGAGAGGGCGTGGGGGACCCAGTACTTC. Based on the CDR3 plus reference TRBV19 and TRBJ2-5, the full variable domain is DGGITQSPKYLFRKEGQNVTLSCEQNLNHDAMYWYRQDPGQGLRLIYYSQIVNDFQKGDIAEGYSVSREKKESFPLTVTSAQKNPTAFYLCASSPGLAERAWGTQYFGPGTRLLVL.